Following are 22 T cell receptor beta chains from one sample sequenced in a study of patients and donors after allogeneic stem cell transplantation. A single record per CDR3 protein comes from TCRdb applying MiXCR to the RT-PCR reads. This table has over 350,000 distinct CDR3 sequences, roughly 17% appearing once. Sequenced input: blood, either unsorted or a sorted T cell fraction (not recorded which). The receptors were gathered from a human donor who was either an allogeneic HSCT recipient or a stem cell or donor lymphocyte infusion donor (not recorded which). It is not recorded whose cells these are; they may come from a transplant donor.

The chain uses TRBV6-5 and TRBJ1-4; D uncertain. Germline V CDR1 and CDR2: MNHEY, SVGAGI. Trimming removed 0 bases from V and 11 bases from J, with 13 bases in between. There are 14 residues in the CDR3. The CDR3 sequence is CASSYSKDRPKLFF. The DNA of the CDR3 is TGTGCCAGCAGTTACTCGAAGGATAGGCCTAAACTGTTTTTT.

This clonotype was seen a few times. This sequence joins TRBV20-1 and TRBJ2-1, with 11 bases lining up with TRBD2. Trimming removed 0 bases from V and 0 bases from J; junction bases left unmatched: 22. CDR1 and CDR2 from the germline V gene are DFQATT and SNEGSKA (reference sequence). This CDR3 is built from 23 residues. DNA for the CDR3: TGCAGTGCTAGAGACATCCAACTCAACTACGGGACTAGCGGACAGAGCTCCTACAATGAGCAGTTCTTC. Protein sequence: CSARDIQLNYGTSGQSSYNEQFF.

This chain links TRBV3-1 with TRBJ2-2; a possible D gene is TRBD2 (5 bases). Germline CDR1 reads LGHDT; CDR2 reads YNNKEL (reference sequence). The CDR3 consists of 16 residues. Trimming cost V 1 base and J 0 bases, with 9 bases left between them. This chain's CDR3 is CASSQGGRTNTGELFF. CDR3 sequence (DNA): TGTGCCAGCAGCCAAGGCGGGCGGACGAACACCGGGGAGCTGTTTTTT.

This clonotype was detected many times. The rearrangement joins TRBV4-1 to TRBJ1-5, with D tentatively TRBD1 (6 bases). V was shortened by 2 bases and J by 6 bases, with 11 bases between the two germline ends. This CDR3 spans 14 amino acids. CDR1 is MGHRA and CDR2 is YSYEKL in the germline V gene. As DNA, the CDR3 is TGCGCCAGCAGCCAATGGGGGCTTTTTCAGCCCCAGCATTTT. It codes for CASSQWGLFQPQHF.

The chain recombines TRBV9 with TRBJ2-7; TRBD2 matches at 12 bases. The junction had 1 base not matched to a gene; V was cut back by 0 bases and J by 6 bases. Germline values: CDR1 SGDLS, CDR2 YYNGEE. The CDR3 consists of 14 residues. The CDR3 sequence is CASSVGLAGVEQYF. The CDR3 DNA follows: TGTGCCAGCAGCGTAGGACTAGCGGGAGTCGAGCAGTACTTC. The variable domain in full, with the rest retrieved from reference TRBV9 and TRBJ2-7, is DSGVTQTPKHLITATGQRVTLRCSPRSGDLSVYWYQQSLDQGLQFLIQYYNGEERAKGNILERFSAQQFPDLHSELNLSSLELGDSALYFCASSVGLAGVEQYFGPGTRLTVT.

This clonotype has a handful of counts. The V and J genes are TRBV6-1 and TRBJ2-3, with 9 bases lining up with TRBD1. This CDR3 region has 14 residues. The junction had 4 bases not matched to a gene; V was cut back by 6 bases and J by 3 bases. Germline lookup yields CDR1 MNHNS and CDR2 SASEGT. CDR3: CASRTGQGTDTQYF. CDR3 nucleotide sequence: TGTGCCAGCAGAACGGGACAGGGAACAGATACGCAGTATTTT.

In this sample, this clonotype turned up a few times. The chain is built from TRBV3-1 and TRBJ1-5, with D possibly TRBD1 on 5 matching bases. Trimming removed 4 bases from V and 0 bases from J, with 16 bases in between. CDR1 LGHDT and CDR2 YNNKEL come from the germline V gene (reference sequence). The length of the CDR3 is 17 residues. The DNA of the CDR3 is TGTGCCAGCAGCCTCTCCGGGGGTGATTATAGCAATCAGCCCCAGCATTTT. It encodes CASSLSGGDYSNQPQHF.

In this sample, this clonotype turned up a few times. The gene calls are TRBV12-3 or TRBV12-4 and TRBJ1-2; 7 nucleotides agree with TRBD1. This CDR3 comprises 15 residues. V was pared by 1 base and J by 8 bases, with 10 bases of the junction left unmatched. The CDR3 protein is CASSLGQGVAYGYTF. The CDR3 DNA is TGTGCCAGCAGTTTAGGCCAGGGGGTCGCCTACGGCTACACCTTC.

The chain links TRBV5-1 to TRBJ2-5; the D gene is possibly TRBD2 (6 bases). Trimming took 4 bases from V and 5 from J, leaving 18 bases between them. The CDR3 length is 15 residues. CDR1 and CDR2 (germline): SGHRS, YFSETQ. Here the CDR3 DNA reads TGCGCCAGCAGCCCCACCGGGGGTCGCCCCGAGACCCAGTACTTC. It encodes CASSPTGGRPETQYF.

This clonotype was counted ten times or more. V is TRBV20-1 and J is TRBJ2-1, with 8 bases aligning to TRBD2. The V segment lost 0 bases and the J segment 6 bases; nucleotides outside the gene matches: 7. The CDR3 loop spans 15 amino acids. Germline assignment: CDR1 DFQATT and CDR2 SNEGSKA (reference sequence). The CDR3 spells CSARDPGTSRNEQFF. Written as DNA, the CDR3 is TGCAGTGCTAGAGATCCCGGGACTAGTCGCAATGAGCAGTTCTTC.

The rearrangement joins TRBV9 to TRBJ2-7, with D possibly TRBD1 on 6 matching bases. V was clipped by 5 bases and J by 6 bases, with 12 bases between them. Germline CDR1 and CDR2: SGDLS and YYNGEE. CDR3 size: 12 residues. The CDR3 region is CASSLGDTEQYF. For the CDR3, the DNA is TGTGCCAGCAGTCTAGGGGACACCGAGCAGTACTTC.

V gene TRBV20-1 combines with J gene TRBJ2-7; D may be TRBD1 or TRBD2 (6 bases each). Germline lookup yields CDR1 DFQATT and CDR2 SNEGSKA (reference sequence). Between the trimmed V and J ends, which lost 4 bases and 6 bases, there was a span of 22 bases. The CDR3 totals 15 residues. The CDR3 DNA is TGCAGTGCTATAAAGGTGGGGGGCAAGAGATCCGAGCAGTACTTC. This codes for CSAIKVGGKRSEQYF.

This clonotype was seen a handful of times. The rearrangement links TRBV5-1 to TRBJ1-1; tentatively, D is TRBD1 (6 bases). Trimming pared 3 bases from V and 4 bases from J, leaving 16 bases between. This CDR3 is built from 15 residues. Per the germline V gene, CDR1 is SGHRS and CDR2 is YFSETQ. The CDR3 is CASSWETGFGTEAFF. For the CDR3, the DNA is TGCGCCAGCAGCTGGGAAACAGGGTTCGGCACTGAAGCTTTCTTT.

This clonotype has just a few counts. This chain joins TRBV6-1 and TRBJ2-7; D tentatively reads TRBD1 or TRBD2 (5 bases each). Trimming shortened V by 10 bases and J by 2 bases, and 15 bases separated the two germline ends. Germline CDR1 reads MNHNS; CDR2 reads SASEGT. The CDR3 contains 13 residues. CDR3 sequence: CATSGPLAYEQYF. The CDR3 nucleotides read TGTGCCACCTCGGGACCTTTAGCCTACGAGCAGTACTTC.

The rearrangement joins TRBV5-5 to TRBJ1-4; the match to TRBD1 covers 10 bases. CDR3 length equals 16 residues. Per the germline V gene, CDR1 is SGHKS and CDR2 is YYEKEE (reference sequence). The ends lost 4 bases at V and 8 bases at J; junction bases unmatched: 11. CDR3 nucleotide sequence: TGTGCCAGCAGCGGCTGGGACAGGGGTTTGGGAGAAAAACTGTTTTTT. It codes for CASSGWDRGLGEKLFF.

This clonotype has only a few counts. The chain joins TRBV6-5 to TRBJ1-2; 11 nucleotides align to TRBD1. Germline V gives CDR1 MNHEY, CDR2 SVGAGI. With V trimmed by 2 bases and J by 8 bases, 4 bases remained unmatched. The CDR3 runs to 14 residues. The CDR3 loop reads CASSYEGQGVGYTF. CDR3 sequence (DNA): TGTGCCAGCAGTTACGAGGGACAGGGGGTAGGCTACACCTTC.

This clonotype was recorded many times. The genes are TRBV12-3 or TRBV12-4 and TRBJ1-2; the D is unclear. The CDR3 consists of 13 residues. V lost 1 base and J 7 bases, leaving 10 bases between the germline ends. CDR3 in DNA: TGTGCCAGCAGTTTAGACCTGACTGGTGGCTACACCTTC. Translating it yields CASSLDLTGGYTF.

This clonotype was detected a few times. This CDR3 is CASSLGRLRGDEQYF. CDR3 nucleotide sequence: TGCGCCAGCAGCCTAGGGAGACTAAGAGGGGACGAGCAGTACTTC. V usage is TRBV5-1 and J usage is TRBJ2-7; either TRBD1 or TRBD2 may supply D (5 bases each). V lost 4 bases and J lost 5, with 19 bases in between. Germline assignment: CDR1 SGHRS and CDR2 YFSETQ. The length of the CDR3 is 15 residues.

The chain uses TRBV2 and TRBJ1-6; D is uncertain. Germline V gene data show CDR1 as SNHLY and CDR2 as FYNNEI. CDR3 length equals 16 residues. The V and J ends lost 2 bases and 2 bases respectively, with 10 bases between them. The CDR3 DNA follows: TGTGCCAGCAGTGAAAACAGAAGAACCTATAATTCACCCCTCCACTTT. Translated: CASSENRRTYNSPLHF.

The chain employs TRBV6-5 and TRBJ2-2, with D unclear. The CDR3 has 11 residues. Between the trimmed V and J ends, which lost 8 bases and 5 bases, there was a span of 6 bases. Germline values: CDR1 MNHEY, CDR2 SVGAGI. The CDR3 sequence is CASGVTGELFF. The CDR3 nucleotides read TGTGCCAGCGGGGTAACCGGGGAGCTGTTTTTT.

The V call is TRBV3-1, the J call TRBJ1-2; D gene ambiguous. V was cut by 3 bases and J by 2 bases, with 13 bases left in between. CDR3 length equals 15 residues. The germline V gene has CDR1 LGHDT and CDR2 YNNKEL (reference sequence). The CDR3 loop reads CASSHRGPCNYGYTF. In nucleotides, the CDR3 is TGTGCCAGCAGCCACCGTGGACCTTGCAACTATGGCTACACCTTC.

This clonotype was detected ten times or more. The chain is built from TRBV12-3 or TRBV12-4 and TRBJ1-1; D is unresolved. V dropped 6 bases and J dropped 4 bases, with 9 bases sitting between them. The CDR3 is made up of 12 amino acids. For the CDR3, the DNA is TGTGCCAGCAGACCCCAGAGCACTGAAGCTTTCTTT. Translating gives CASRPQSTEAFF.